The entry below gives a single T cell receptor beta chain sequence along with its context. The data originate from a study of blood T cell repertoires in COVID-19. About the research overall: Some COVID-19 samples were acute and others convalescent; all came from the United States, Italy and Spain.

The J segment lost 6 bases and the V segment lost 4 bases, leaving 14 bases of the junction unmatched. The CDR3 consists of 17 residues. Germline CDR1 SGHVS, CDR2 FNYEAQ. Patients of the Seattle cohort, enrolled during active infection, were followed longitudinally. Authors' data handling: From reference gene primer amplification, estimates of nucleated cell counts were derived. Method: immunoSEQ multiplex PCR; TCRdb's copy keeps in-frame clones and lacks some. V, J and clone size are taken as reported in that table, and D and trimming were inferred from the DNA itself. Among about 95,000 clones listed, roughly 80% were seen once.

The receptor's source is an elderly man with COVID-19, enrolled during active disease. The sample taken for sequencing was peripheral blood. The J gene is TRBJ2-1, the V gene TRBV7-6; TRBD2 matches at 8 bases. CDR3 sequence (DNA): TGTGCCAGCAGCTCGGCTCAGAGACTAGCGATCGGCAATGAGCAGTTCTTC. Amino acids: CASSSAQRLAIGNEQFF.